These T cell receptor beta chains were read from a single sample in a study of blood T cells in healthy people across ages. TCRdb reanalysed the 5' RACE reads using MiXCR and keeps one entry per CDR3 protein. The sample holds roughly 680,000 distinct CDR3 sequences, 45% to 50% seen once. The material sequenced was blood. These receptor sequences come from a woman in her sixties or seventies in good health. CDR3s include the opening cysteine and the closing phenylalanine or tryptophan. Clone size, where shown, is once, few, many, or a class for clones that have expanded.

clone_size v_call cdr3_aa
once TRBV4-2 CASSQGRGYQETQYF
few TRBV7-2 CASSYLGDTQYF
- TRBV28 CASSSLRFDGIQYF
- TRBV20-1 CSARDISNYGYTF
few TRBV2 CASSEQGLQETQYF
once TRBV7-2 CASSSWGRTDGEKLFF
once TRBV7-9 CASSLSGLAGGSNEQYF
few TRBV7-4 CASSAHRDQAYNEQFF
few TRBV27 CASSFGIGGLNSYEQYF
- TRBV3-1 CASSRTSGHNEQFF
few TRBV5-4 CASSLREGRGEQFF
few TRBV28 CASRPRGEHGANVLTF
- TRBV4-2 CASSQGDTYEQYF
- TRBV20-1 CSARRARGSGANVLTF
- TRBV4-3 CASSPGQTSQETQYF
- TRBV9 CASSTGNIGNIQYF
- TRBV5-1 CASNSTGRWSEAFF
- TRBV5-1 CASSRTSDTENEQFF
once TRBV28 CASSLWDKASYYEQYF
- TRBV28 CASSLGLAVGGNIQYF
few TRBV7-6 CASGVAGTLPETQYF
- TRBV2 CASSERLSGSRKQFF
few TRBV7-9 CASSHPIGPETQYF